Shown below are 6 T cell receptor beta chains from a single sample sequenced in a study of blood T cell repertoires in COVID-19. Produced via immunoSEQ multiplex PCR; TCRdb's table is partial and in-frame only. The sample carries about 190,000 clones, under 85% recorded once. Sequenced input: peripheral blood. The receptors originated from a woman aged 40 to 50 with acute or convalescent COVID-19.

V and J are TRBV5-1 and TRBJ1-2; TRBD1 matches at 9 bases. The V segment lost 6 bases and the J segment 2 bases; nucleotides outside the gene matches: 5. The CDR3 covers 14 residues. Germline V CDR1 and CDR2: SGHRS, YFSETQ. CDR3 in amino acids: CASTPQGANYGYTF. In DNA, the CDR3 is TGCGCCAGCACCCCACAGGGGGCAAACTATGGCTACACCTTC.

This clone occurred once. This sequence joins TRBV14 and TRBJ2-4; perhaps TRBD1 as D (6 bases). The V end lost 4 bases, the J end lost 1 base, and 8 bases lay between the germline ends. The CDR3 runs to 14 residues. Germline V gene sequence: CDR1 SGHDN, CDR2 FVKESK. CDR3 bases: TGTGCCAGCAGCCGGCAGGGGGCCAAAAACATTCAGTACTTC. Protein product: CASSRQGAKNIQYF. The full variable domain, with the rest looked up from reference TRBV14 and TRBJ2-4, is EAGVTQFPSHSVIEKGQTVTLRCDPISGHDNLYWYRRVMGKEIKFLLHFVKESKQDESGMPNNRFLAERTGGTYSTLKVQPAELEDSGVYFCASSRQGAKNIQYFGAGTRLSVL.

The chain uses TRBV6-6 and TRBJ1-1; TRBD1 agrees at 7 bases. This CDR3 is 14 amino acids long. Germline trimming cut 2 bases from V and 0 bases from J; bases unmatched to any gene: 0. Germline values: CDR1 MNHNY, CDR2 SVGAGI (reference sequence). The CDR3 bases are TGTGCCAGCAGTTACAGGGGGCTGAACACTGAAGCTTTCTTT. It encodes CASSYRGLNTEAFF.

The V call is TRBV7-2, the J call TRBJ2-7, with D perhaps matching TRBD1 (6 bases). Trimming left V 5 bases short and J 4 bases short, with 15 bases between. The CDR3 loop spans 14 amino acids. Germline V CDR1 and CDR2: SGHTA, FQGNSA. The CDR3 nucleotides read TGTGCCAGCAGCCAATCAGGGGAATCGTACGAGCAGTACTTC. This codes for CASSQSGESYEQYF.

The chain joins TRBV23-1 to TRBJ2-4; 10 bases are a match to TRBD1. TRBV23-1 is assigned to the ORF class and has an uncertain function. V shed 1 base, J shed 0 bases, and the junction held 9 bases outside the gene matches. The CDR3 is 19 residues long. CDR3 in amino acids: CASSQFDRGLNLAKNIQYF. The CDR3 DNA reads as TGCGCCAGCAGTCAATTCGACAGGGGGCTAAATCTAGCCAAAAACATTCAGTACTTC.

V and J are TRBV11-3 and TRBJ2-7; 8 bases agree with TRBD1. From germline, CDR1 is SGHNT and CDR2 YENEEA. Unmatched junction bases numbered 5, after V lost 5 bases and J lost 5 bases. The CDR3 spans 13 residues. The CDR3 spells CASSKTGDHEQYF. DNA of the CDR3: TGTGCCAGCAGCAAGACAGGGGACCACGAGCAGTACTTC.